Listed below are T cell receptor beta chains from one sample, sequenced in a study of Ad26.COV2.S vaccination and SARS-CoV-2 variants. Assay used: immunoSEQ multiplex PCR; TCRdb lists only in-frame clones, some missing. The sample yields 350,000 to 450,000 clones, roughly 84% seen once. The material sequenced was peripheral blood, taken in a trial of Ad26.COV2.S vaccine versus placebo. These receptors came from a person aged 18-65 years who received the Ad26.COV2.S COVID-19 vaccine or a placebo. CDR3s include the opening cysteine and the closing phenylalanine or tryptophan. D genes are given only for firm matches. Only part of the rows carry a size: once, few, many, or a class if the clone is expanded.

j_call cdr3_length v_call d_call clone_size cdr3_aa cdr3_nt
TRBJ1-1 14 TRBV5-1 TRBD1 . CASSLRDRTSEAFF TGCGCCAGCAGCTTGAGGGACAGGACTTCTGAAGCTTTCTTT
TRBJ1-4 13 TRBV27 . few CASSFSGFEKLFF TGTGCCAGCAGTTTTTCGGGGTTTGAAAAACTGTTTTTT
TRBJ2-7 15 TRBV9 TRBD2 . CASSEGPGLAGEQYF TGTGCCAGCAGCGAGGGTCCCGGACTAGCGGGCGAGCAGTACTTC
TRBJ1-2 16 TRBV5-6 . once CASSFGLGGINYGYTF TGTGCCAGCAGCTTCGGCCTCGGGGGAATAAACTATGGCTACACCTTC
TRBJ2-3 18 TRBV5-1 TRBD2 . CASSSQPSSGGAVDTQYF TGCGCCAGCAGCTCCCAGCCGTCTAGCGGGGGGGCCGTAGATACGCAGTATTTT
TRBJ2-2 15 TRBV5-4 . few CASSLQQGNTGELFF TGTGCCAGCAGCTTGCAACAGGGGAACACCGGGGAGCTGTTTTTT
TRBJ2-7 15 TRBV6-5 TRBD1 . CASSGRGQGNYEQYF TGTGCCAGCAGCGGACGGGGACAGGGAAACTACGAGCAGTACTTC
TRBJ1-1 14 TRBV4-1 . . CASSLTGPNTEAFF TGCGCCAGCAGCCTGACAGGTCCGAACACTGAAGCTTTCTTT
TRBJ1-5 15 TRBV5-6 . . CASTLGGADNQPQHF TGTGCCAGCACCTTGGGGGGGGCGGACAATCAGCCCCAGCATTTT
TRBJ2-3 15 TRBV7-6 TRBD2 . CASSPPSGGTDTQYF TGTGCCAGCAGCCCACCGTCCGGGGGGACAGATACGCAGTATTTT
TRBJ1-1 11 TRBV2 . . CAVQGNTEAFF TGTGCCGTACAGGGGAACACTGAAGCTTTCTTT
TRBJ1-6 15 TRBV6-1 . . CASSEEGRRNSPLHF TGTGCCAGCAGCGAAGAGGGACGGAGGAATTCACCCCTCCACTTT
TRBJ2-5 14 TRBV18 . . CASRRREDIPNQYF TGTGCCAGCCGTCGAAGGGAGGATATTCCTAACCAGTACTTC
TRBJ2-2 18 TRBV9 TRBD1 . CASSVSRDREEDTGELFF TGTGCCAGCAGCGTCTCCCGGGACAGGGAGGAAGACACCGGGGAGCTGTTTTTT
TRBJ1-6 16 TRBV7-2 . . CASSMQGSSYNSPLHF TGTGCCAGCAGCATGCAGGGTAGCTCCTATAATTCACCCCTCCACTTT
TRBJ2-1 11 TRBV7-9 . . CAIHQVNEQFF TGTGCCATCCATCAAGTCAATGAGCAGTTCTTC
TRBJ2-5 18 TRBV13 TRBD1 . CASSAQGTGGHIEETQYF TGTGCCAGCAGCGCTCAAGGGACAGGGGGCCATATAGAAGAGACCCAGTACTTC
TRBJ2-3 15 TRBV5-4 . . CASSFSGGPPDTQYF TGTGCCAGCAGCTTTTCCGGGGGGCCCCCAGATACGCAGTATTTT
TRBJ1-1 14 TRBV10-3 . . CAISLPGRDTEAFF TGTGCCATCAGTTTACCGGGACGGGACACTGAAGCTTTCTTT
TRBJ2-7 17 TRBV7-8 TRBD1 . CASSLRWTGTATPEQYF TGTGCCAGCAGCCTTAGATGGACTGGGACAGCGACTCCAGAGCAGTACTTC
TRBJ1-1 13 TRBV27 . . CASSLKGYTEAFF TGTGCCAGCAGTTTAAAAGGGTACACTGAAGCTTTCTTT
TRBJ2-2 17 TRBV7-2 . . CASSLAIGGLHTGELFF TGTGCCAGCAGCTTAGCGATAGGAGGCCTTCATACCGGGGAGCTGTTTTTT
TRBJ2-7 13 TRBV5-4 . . CASSYDGRDEQYF TGTGCCAGCAGCTATGATGGCCGGGACGAGCAGTACTTC
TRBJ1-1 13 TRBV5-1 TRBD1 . CASNRGGNTEAFF TGCGCCAGCAACAGGGGTGGTAACACTGAAGCTTTCTTT
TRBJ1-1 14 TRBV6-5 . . CASSYSRGNTEAFF TGTGCCAGCAGTTACTCGAGAGGAAACACTGAAGCTTTCTTT
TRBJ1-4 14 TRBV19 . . CASSQTGFVEKLFF TGTGCCAGTAGCCAAACAGGGTTTGTTGAAAAACTGTTTTTT
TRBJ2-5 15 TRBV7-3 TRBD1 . CASSLGQGRTETQYF TGTGCCAGCAGCTTGGGACAGGGTAGGACGGAGACCCAGTACTTC
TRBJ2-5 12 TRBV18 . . CASSGGLETQYF TGTGCCAGCTCAGGGGGCTTGGAGACCCAGTACTTC
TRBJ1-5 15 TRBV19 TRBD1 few CASSILQGIDQPQHF TGTGCCAGTAGTATACTACAGGGGATCGATCAGCCCCAGCATTTT
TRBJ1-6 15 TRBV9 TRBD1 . CASSVEDRGRSPLHF TGTGCCAGCAGCGTAGAGGACAGGGGGCGGTCACCCCTCCACTTT
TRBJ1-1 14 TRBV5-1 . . CASSLDSLNTEAFF TGCGCCAGCAGCTTGGACTCCCTGAACACTGAAGCTTTCTTT
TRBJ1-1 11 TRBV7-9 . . CASSTPYEAFF TGTGCCAGCAGCACCCCCTACGAAGCTTTCTTT
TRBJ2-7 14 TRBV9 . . CASSAGTPGYEQYF TGTGCCAGCAGCGCCGGGACGCCTGGATACGAGCAGTACTTC
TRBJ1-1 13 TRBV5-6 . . CASSIGGVTEAFF TGTGCCAGCAGCATAGGGGGGGTCACTGAAGCTTTCTTT
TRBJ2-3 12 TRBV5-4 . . CASSVLLDTQYF TGTGCCAGCAGCGTACTGCTGGATACGCAGTATTTT
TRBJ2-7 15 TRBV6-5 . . CASSYSGRASYEQYF TGTGCCAGCAGTTACTCTGGCAGGGCCTCCTACGAGCAGTACTTC
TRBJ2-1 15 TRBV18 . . CASSTTGTPYNEQFF TGTGCCAGCTCAACCACCGGGACACCCTACAATGAGCAGTTCTTC
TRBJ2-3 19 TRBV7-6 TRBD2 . CASSLLAGGIQDSTDTQYF TGTGCCAGCAGCTTGCTAGCGGGGGGGATCCAAGATTCCACAGATACGCAGTATTTT
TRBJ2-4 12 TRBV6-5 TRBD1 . CASLGQGYIQYF TGTGCCAGCCTGGGACAGGGATACATTCAGTACTTC
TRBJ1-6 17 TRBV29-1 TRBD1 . CSDLPRLRTGSNSPLHF TGCAGCGACCTTCCCCGCCTACGGACAGGAAGTAATTCACCCCTCCACTTT
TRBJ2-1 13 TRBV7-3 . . CASSLQGRDSQFF TGTGCCAGCAGCTTACAGGGGCGGGACTCTCAGTTCTTC
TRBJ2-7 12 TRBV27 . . CASSLGGDEQYF TGTGCCAGCAGTTTAGGAGGGGACGAGCAGTACTTC
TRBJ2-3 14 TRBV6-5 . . CASTGPGWADTQYF TGTGCCAGCACGGGCCCCGGGTGGGCAGATACGCAGTATTTT
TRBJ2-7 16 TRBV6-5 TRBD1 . CASSYGQGGRAYEQYF TGTGCCAGCAGTTATGGACAGGGGGGGAGGGCCTACGAGCAGTACTTC
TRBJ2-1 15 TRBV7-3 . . CASSLRLDGYNEQFF TGTGCCAGCAGCCTCCGGTTAGATGGATACAATGAGCAGTTCTTC
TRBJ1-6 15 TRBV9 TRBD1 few CASSVRDRSYSPLHF TGTGCCAGCAGCGTACGGGACAGGTCCTATTCACCCCTCCACTTT
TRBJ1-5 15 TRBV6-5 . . CASSYSQGGGQPQHF TGTGCCAGCAGTTACTCCCAGGGAGGAGGACAGCCCCAGCATTTT
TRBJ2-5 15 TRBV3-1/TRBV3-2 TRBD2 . CASSRRLAGYETQYF TGTGCCAGCAGCCGAAGACTAGCGGGGTACGAGACCCAGTACTTC
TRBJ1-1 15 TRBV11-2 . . CASSLDNRAGTEAFF TGTGCCAGCAGCTTAGATAACAGGGCGGGCACTGAAGCTTTCTTT
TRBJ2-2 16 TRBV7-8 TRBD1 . CASRYPGTGGIGELFF TGTGCCAGCAGATACCCCGGGACAGGGGGGATCGGGGAGCTGTTTTTT
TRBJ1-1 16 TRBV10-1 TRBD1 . CASSVYRGREDTEAFF TGCGCCAGCTCAGTTTACAGGGGGCGGGAGGACACTGAAGCTTTCTTT